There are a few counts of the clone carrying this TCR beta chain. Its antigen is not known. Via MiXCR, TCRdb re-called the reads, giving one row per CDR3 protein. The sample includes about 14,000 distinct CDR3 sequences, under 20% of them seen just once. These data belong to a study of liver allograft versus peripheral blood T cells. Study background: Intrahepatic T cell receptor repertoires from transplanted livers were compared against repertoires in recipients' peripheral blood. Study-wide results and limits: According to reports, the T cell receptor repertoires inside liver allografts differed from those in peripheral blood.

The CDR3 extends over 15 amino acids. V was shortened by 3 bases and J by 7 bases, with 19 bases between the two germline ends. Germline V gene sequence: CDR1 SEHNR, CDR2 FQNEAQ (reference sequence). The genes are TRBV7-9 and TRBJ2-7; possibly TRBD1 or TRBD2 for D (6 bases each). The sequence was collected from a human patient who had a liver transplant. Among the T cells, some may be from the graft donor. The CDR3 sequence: CASSFTGGPPEEQYF. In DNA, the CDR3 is TGTGCCAGCAGCTTCACCGGGGGCCCGCCGGAGGAGCAGTACTTC.